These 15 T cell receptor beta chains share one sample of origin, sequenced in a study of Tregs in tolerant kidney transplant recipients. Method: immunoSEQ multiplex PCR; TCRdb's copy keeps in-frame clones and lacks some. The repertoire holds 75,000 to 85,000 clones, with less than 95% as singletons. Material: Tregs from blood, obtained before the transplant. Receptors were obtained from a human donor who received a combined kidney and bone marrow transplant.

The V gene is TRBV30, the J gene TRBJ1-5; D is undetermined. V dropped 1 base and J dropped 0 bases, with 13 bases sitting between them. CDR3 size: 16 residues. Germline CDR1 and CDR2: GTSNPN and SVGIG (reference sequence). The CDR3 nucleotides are TGTGCCTGGAGTGCTCCGTGGGAGCTTAGCAATCAGCCCCAGCATTTT. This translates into CAWSAPWELSNQPQHF.

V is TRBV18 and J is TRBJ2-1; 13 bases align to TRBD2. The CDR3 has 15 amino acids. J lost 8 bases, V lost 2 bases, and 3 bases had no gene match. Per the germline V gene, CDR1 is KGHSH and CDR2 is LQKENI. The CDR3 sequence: CASSPTSGRVDEQFF. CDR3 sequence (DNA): TGTGCCAGCTCACCAACTAGCGGGAGGGTCGATGAGCAGTTCTTC.

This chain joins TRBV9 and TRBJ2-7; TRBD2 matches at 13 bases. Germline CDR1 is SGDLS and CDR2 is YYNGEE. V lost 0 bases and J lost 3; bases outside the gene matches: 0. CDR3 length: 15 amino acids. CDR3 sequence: CASSVGTSGSYEQYF. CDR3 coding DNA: TGTGCCAGCAGCGTAGGGACTAGCGGGAGCTACGAGCAGTACTTC.

CDR3 nucleotides: TGTGCCTGGAGTGTACAGGGAATTCAAGAGACCCAGTACTTC. It is translated as CAWSVQGIQETQYF. The chain employs TRBV30 and TRBJ2-5, with a possible D match to TRBD1 (6 bases). Germline-derived CDR1 and CDR2 are GTSNPN and SVGIG (reference sequence). Trimming shortened V by 0 bases and J by 2 bases, and 10 bases separated the two germline ends. This CDR3 is 14 amino acids long.

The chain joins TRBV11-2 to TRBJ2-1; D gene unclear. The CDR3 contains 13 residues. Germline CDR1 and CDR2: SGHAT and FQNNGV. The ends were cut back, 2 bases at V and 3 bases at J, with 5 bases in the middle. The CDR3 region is CASSLYGYNEQFF. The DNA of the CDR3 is TGTGCCAGCAGCTTATATGGCTACAATGAGCAGTTCTTC.

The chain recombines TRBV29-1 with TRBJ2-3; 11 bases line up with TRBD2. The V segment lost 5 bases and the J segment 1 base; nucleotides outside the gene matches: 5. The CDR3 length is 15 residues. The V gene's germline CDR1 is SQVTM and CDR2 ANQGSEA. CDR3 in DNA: TGCAGCGTTCTAGCTAGCGGGGGGCGCACAGATACGCAGTATTTT. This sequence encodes CSVLASGGRTDTQYF.

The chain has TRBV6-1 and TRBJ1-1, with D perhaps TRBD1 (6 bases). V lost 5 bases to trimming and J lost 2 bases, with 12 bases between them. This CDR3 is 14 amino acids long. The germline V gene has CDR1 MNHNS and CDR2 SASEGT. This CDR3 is CASSLQGSNTEAFF. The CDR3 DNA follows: TGTGCCAGCAGTTTACAGGGTTCCAACACTGAAGCTTTCTTT.

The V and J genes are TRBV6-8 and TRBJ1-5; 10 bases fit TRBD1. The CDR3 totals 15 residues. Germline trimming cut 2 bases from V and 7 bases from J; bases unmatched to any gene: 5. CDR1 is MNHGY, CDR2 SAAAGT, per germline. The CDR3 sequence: CASSYQTGGYQPQHF. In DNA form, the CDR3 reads TGTGCCAGCAGTTACCAGACAGGGGGCTACCAGCCCCAGCATTTT.

Here the CDR3 reads CSVVSRPNLYEQYF. In nucleotides, the CDR3 is TGCAGCGTTGTTTCCCGACCCAACCTATACGAGCAGTACTTC. V is TRBV29-1 and J is TRBJ2-7; D gene unclear. The CDR3 totals 14 residues. Germline V gene lookup returns CDR1 SQVTM and CDR2 ANQGSEA. V dropped 4 bases and J dropped 4 bases, with 17 bases sitting between them.

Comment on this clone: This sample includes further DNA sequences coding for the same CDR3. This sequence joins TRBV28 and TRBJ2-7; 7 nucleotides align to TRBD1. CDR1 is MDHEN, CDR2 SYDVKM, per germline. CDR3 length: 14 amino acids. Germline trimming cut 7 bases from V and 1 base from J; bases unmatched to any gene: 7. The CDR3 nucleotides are TGTGCCAGCATTCCAGGGGGTTATTCCTACGAGCAGTACTTC. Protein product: CASIPGGYSYEQYF.

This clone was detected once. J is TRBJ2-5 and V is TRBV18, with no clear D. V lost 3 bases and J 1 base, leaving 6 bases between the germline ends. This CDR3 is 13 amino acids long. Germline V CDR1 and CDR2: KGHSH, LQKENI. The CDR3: CASSPASQETQYF. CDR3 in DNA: TGTGCCAGCTCACCCGCAAGCCAAGAGACCCAGTACTTC. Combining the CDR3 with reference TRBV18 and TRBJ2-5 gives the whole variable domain NAGVMQNPRHLVRRRGQEARLRCSPMKGHSHVYWYRQLPEEGLKFMVYLQKENIIDESGMPKERFSAEFPKEGPSILRIQQVVRGDSAAYFCASSPASQETQYFGPGTRLLVL.

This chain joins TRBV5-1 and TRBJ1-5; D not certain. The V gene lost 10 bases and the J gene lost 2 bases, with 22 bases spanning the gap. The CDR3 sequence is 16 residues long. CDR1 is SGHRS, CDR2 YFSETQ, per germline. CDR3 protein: CAGGRERVWGNQPQHF. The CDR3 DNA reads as TGCGCCGGTGGACGGGAAAGGGTTTGGGGCAATCAGCCCCAGCATTTT.

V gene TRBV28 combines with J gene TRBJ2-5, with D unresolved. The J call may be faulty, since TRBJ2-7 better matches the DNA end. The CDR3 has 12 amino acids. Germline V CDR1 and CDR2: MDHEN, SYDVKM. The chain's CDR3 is CASSALLYEQYF. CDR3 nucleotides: TGTGCCAGCAGTGCCCTTCTCTACGAGCAGTACTTC.

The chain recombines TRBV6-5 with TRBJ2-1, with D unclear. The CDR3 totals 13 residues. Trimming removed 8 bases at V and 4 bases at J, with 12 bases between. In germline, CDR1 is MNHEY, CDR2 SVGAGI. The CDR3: CASCRSLYNEQFF. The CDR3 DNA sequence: TGTGCCAGCTGTAGGAGCTTATACAATGAGCAGTTCTTC.

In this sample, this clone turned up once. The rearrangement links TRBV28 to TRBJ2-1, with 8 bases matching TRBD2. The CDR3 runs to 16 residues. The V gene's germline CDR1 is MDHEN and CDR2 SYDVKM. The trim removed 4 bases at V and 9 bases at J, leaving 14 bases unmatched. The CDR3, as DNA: TGTGCCAGCAGTTCGGGGGGGGCGGCGACGAGTGGTGAGCAGTTCTTC. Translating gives CASSSGGAATSGEQFF.